This TCR beta chain was found in a study of shared clonotypes between healthy human individuals. Deep was the level used in running the assay. Generated by immunoSEQ multiplex PCR, the TCRdb table keeps only in-frame clones and is missing some. The repertoire holds some 1.5 million clones, with roughly 98% as singletons. Each donor was a Caucasian adult residing in Nashville, Tennessee. This receptor was obtained from a young man in good health. The source material was naive CD4+ T cells sorted from blood. Subset given: CD45RA+ positively selected.

The CDR3 nucleotides read TGTGCCAGCAGCCAATCTGGGACAGTTAATCAGCCCCAGCATTTT. The encoded protein is CASSQSGTVNQPQHF. J is TRBJ1-5 and V is TRBV16; 7 bases line up with TRBD1. The V and J ends lost 0 bases and 4 bases, in that order; junction bases with no gene match: 3. The V gene's germline CDR1 is KGHSY and CDR2 FQNENV. The CDR3 has 15 residues. Based on the CDR3 plus reference TRBV16 and TRBJ1-5, the full variable domain is GEEVAQTPKHLVRGEGQKAKLYCAPIKGHSYVFWYQQVLKNEFKFLISFQNENVFDETGMPKERFSAKCLPNSPCSLEIQATKLEDSAVYFCASSQSGTVNQPQHFGDGTRLSIL.